Sequencing of this T cell receptor (beta chain) was carried out in a study of blood T cell repertoires in COVID-19. Study information: Italy, Spain and the United States were the sources of the convalescent and acute COVID-19 samples.

Cohort assignment relied on participant-reported clinical history. The study counted Cohort 3 donors as recovered given two negative PCRs, clearance, or symptom resolution. Original handling: The assay estimated nucleated cells by amplifying reference gene primers. Clones were read by immunoSEQ multiplex PCR, and TCRdb kept only the in-frame ones, dropping some. V and J calls and clone size come straight from that table; D and trimming were deduced from the DNA. The sample has approximately 500,000 clones; roughly 90% are singletons. Per the germline V gene, CDR1 is SGHRS and CDR2 is YFSETQ. CDR3 length equals 14 residues. The V and J ends lost 6 bases and 4 bases, in that order; junction bases with no gene match: 9.

The sequencing input was PBMCs or T cells enriched from blood (not recorded which). This sequence originates from a woman aged 40 to 49 who had recovered from COVID-19. The chain is built from TRBV5-1 and TRBJ1-2; TRBD1 matches at 7 bases. The CDR3 bases are TGCGCCAGCACCCCCGGGACAGCGTTCTATGGCTACACCTTC. Its translation: CASTPGTAFYGYTF.